This T cell receptor (beta chain) was sequenced for a study of CXCR3-negative and CXCR3-positive naive CD8 T cells (dated by TCRdb to the late 2010s). For the wider study: In total, about 150 million TRB reads were obtained, or roughly 1.5 +/- 0.3 million reads per library. Diversity and physicochemical repertoire analyses were performed on about 12 donors pooled from two independent experiments. TRBV-TRBJ cluster analysis included naive subsets from 5 donors and memory cells from 3 donors. Broader findings and caveats from the paper: Within the same donor, TRBV-TRBJ usage looked similar between naive CXCR3-negative and CXCR3-positive cells, but memory cells had distinct patterns. Because CXCR3 expression was partially decreased after cryopreservation, freshly isolated PBMCs were used for most assays. TRB CDR3s from CXCR3-positive naive cells showed higher hydrophobicity (lower Kidera factor 4), lower energy, and higher strength and volume indices than CXCR3-negative naive cells. Comparably high repertoire diversity was found in both naive subsets, whereas much lower repertoire diversity was found in memory CD8+ T cells. Because surface CD5, which is linked to self-reactivity in mice, was comparable between the naive subsets, TCR interaction strength was also inferred from the physicochemical properties of TRB CDR3s.

The CDR3, cysteine through phenylalanine, is 13 amino acids long. Nucleotide data are not available. According to the germline V gene (reference sequence), CDR1 reads LNHDA and CDR2 reads SQIVND. The sequencer listed for this sample is NextSeq 550. The Human TCR Profiling Kit (MiLaboratory) was used to make UMI-labeled 5' RACE TRB cDNA libraries. cDNA synthesis used the entire amount of extracted RNA, and PCR amplification then used the entire amount of cDNA produced. Libraries were prepared in parallel using an identical number of PCR cycles. Concerning the study's data processing: About 53,000 +/- 9,400 unique UMI-labeled TRB cDNA molecules per library were extracted with MIGEC and MiXCR, with at least two reads per UMI required. On average, roughly 40,000 +/- 10,000 functional in-frame TRB CDR3 nucleotide clonotypes lacking stop codons were found per library. After downsampling to 5000 UMI-labeled TRB molecules per sample, diversity metrics, including normalized Shannon-Wiener and Chao1, were computed in VDJtools. VDJtools computed clonotype-size-weighted physicochemical properties of the central five CDR3 residues: interaction energy, strength, volume and Kidera factor 4. The reads went through TCRdb reprocessing, and each CDR3 protein sequence gets one entry with no DNA. TCRdb, rather than the study authors, made the V and J calls. The data table for this sample lists around 150,000 distinct CDR3 sequences. Jointly, the top ten make up 0.4% to 0.5% of the sample.

As concerns this clonotype: Its antigen remains undetermined.

For each CD8+ T cell subset, flow sorting was done in triplicate, and 250,000 to 300,000 cells per subset went directly into RLT lysis buffer. Naive CD8+ T cells were defined stringently as CD45RO-CCR7+CD27+CD95- to exclude memory contaminants. Using standard density gradient centrifugation, peripheral blood mononuclear cells were isolated from buffy coats. A FACSAria III was used to flow-sort naive CXCR3-negative and CXCR3-positive CD8+ T cells. Total RNA was extracted from sorted cells using an RNeasy Mini Kit. The clonotype comes from a human donor in good health. Some clones in this sample may be carry-over from other donors' samples. The specimen sequenced was naive CXCR3+ CD8+ T cells from blood. Explained via the paper, the cell subset or site label denotes: CD45RO-CCR7+CD27+CD95- naive CD8+ T cells expressing CXCR3 (TNR3+). The chain is encoded by TRBV19 joined to TRBJ2-7. The CDR3 in this case is CASSIPGLGEQYF.